One sample yielded the 20 T cell receptor beta chains listed below, sequenced in a study of T cell repertoires in cytomegalovirus infection. No antigen has been identified for these receptors. TCRdb recomputed calls from the reads with MiXCR, one row per CDR3 protein. The table shows 7,500 to 9,000 distinct CDR3 sequences, with under 55% occurring only once. Material for sequencing was PBMCs, sequenced either directly or after in vitro stimulation (not recorded which). These receptor sequences come from a human donor in good health (CMV status not recorded). Some clones in this sample may be carry-over from other donors' samples.

The rearrangement joins TRBV5-8 to TRBJ1-3; no firm D call. This CDR3 contains 15 residues. V lost 10 bases and J lost 0, with 17 bases in between. Looked up from germline, CDR1 is SGHTS and CDR2 is YDEGEE. CDR3 loop: CASAAGQSSGNTIYF. DNA of the CDR3: TGTGCCTCGGCGGCAGGCCAAAGCTCTGGAAACACCATATATTTT. The variable domain in full, completed from reference TRBV5-8 and TRBJ1-3, reads EAGVTQSPTHLIKTRGQQATLRCSPISGHTSVYWYQQALGLGLQFLLWYDEGEERNRGNFPPRFSGRQFPNYSSELNVNALELEDSALYLCASAAGQSSGNTIYFGEGSWLTVV.

This clonotype appeared a single time. One end of the junction does not line up with germline, which may come from a read error. This chain connects TRBV10-3 to TRBJ1-5, with 7 bases aligning to TRBD1. This CDR3 comprises 20 residues. CDR1 ENHRY and CDR2 SYGVKD come from the germline V gene. The CDR3 spells CAINESEQGRDETRNQTQHF. The CDR3 DNA sequence: TGTGCCATCAATGAGTCGGAACAGGGGAGGGACGAGACTCGCAATCAGACCCAGCATTTT.

The chain couples TRBV6-6 to TRBJ2-1; 9 positions match TRBD2. Germline trimming cut 6 bases from V and 8 bases from J; bases unmatched to any gene: 11. The germline V gene has CDR1 MNHNY and CDR2 SVGAGI (reference sequence). This CDR3 comprises 15 residues. DNA for the CDR3: TGTGCCAGCAGACCCCTAGCGGGAATAGGTGATGAGCAGTTCTTC. It translates to CASRPLAGIGDEQFF.

This clonotype was found many times. The V call is TRBV24-1, the J call TRBJ1-2; a weak D match, TRBD1 (5 bases). V was trimmed by 7 bases and J by 8 bases, leaving 16 bases between them. The CDR3 runs to 13 residues. Germline CDR1 reads KGHDR; CDR2 reads SFDVKD. Written as DNA, the CDR3 is TGTGCCACCAGCCCCGGGACGGAAGGGGGCTACACCTTC. It translates to CATSPGTEGGYTF.

This clonotype occurred a few times. V usage is TRBV7-2 and J usage is TRBJ2-1; TRBD1 matches at 9 bases. CDR1 and CDR2 (germline): SGHTA, FQGNSA. The CDR3 is made up of 15 amino acids. Trimming took 3 bases from V and 15 from J; bases not matched to a gene: 15. The CDR3 coding sequence is TGTGCCAGCAGCTTGGCCGGGACAGGGACTCTTACGTTGTTCTTC. Amino acid sequence: CASSLAGTGTLTLFF.

The chain uses TRBV7-9 and TRBJ2-3; D is unclear. Germline values: CDR1 SEHNR, CDR2 FQNEAQ (reference sequence). The length of the CDR3 is 15 residues. Trimming removed 5 bases from V and 2 bases from J, with 14 bases in between. The CDR3 nucleotides read TGTGCCAGCAGCCGAGGACCCGTGAACACAGATACGCAGTATTTT. Translating gives CASSRGPVNTDTQYF.

On this clonotype itself: At one end the junction does not follow the germline gene, possibly because of a read error. The chain is built from TRBV6-5 and TRBJ1-5; 8 positions match TRBD1. This CDR3 comprises 15 residues. Germline V gene sequence: CDR1 MNHEY, CDR2 SVGAGI. This CDR3 reads CATGLRQGTPHPPHF. Written as DNA, the CDR3 is TGTGCCACAGGCCTCCGACAGGGGACCCCGCATCCCCCGCATTTT.

Only a few counts were recorded for this clonotype. An end of the junction differs from the germline gene, which may be a read error. The V call is TRBV7-2, the J call TRBJ1-2; 7 bases align to TRBD1. Looked up from germline, CDR1 is SGHTA and CDR2 is FQGNSA. The CDR3 has 19 amino acids. The CDR3 DNA sequence: TGTGCCAGCAGCTTAGGGGACGTAACTCCGACAGGGTTGGTTAGTGGCTCCACCTTC. Translated: CASSLGDVTPTGLVSGSTF.

This clonotype was counted between two and nine times. The chain carries TRBV24-1 and TRBJ2-5, with 7 bases aligning to TRBD1. V gave up 3 bases and J gave up 5 bases; unmatched junction bases: 2. The CDR3 covers 13 residues. From germline, CDR1 is KGHDR and CDR2 SFDVKD. The CDR3 DNA reads as TGTGCCACCAGTGATACAGGGGTCGAGACCCAGTACTTC. Its translation is CATSDTGVETQYF.

V usage is TRBV19 and J usage is TRBJ1-4; D is ambiguous. Germline V lookup: CDR1 LNHDA, CDR2 SQIVND (reference sequence). Trimming removed 6 bases at V and 0 bases at J, with 2 bases between. The CDR3 runs to 12 residues. DNA for the CDR3: TGTGCCAGTAGGGCAACTAATGAAAAACTGTTTTTT. It codes for CASRATNEKLFF.

The genes are TRBV7-3 and TRBJ2-6, with unresolved D. Germline CDR1 is SGHTA and CDR2 is FQGTGA. CDR3 size: 15 residues. V shed 5 bases and J shed 2 bases, with 10 bases lying between them. This CDR3 reads CASSPQFPGANVLTF. The CDR3 DNA reads as TGTGCCAGCAGCCCTCAGTTCCCTGGGGCCAACGTCCTGACTTTC.

The V gene is TRBV5-5, the J gene TRBJ1-4, with 7 bases that match TRBD1. This CDR3 is 16 amino acids long. J gave up 6 bases and V 4 bases, and 12 bases lay outside the gene matches. The germline gives CDR1 SGHKS, CDR2 YYEKEE (reference sequence). The CDR3: CASSMGARGRDEKLFF. The CDR3 DNA reads TGTGCCAGCAGCATGGGGGCAAGGGGGCGCGATGAAAAACTGTTTTTT.

In this sample, this clonotype is medium-sized. The V and J genes are TRBV6-4 and TRBJ2-2, with no clear D. Germline assignment: CDR1 MRHNA and CDR2 SNTAGT. The CDR3 sequence is 14 residues long. The V gene lost 8 bases and the J gene lost 5 bases, with 15 bases spanning the gap. The CDR3, as DNA: TGTGCCAGCTCCGCGAGCCCCGGTACCGGGGAGCTGTTTTTT. This translates into CASSASPGTGELFF.

This chain joins TRBV19 and TRBJ1-1, with 8 bases that match TRBD1. The CDR3 sequence is 17 residues long. Germline assignment: CDR1 LNHDA and CDR2 SQIVND (reference sequence). Trimming cost V 1 base and J 1 base; bases outside gene matches: 8. The CDR3 region has the DNA TGTGCCAGTAGTATAGGCAGGGGGCTAGAAACGAACACTGAAGCTTTCTTT. Protein sequence: CASSIGRGLETNTEAFF.

Only one count was recorded for this clonotype. Its ends do not fully match the called genes, so a read error is possible. The V call is TRBV7-3, the J call TRBJ2-3; no firm D call. Germline lookup yields CDR1 SGHTA and CDR2 FQGTGA. The CDR3 consists of 13 residues. The DNA of the CDR3 is TGTGCCAGCAGCTTAAAGGTCACAGATACGCCGTATTTT. This encodes CASSLKVTDTPYF.

Only one count was recorded for this clonotype. At one of its ends the junction is not consistent with the germline gene, which may arise from a read error. V is TRBV10-3 and J is TRBJ2-1; 16 bases fit TRBD2. The CDR3 sequence is 20 residues long. Germline V gene data show CDR1 as ENHRY and CDR2 as SYGVKD. The CDR3 sequence: CSISTDRPGLAGGPRNEQFF. Here the CDR3 DNA reads TGTTCCATCAGTACGGACAGGCCGGGACTAGCGGGAGGGCCGAGGAATGAGCAGTTCTTC.

This clonotype occurred a few times. The V and J genes are TRBV27 and TRBJ2-5, with TRBD2 matching 9 bases. Germline CDR1 is MNHEY and CDR2 is SMNVEV (reference sequence). The length of the CDR3 is 16 residues. Germline trimming cut 3 bases from V and 5 bases from J; bases unmatched to any gene: 10. The DNA of the CDR3 is TGTGCCAGCAGTTTCTATGCAGCGGGGGGTAGGGAGACCCAGTACTTC. Translating it yields CASSFYAAGGRETQYF.

In the case of this clonotype: Germline and junction disagree at one end, which may indicate a read error. The J gene is TRBJ1-5, the V gene TRBV20-1; D remains unclear. Germline values: CDR1 DFQATT, CDR2 SNEGSKA (reference sequence). This CDR3 has 16 residues. CDR3 region: CSAAIPVQASHQPPHF. The CDR3 DNA sequence: TGCAGTGCAGCTATTCCGGTACAAGCAAGCCATCAGCCCCCGCATTTT.

This clonotype was counted once. CDR3 DNA: TGTGCCAGCAGCAGAGGACTTACAGGGGGCGTTGAGACCCAGTACTTC. Its protein product is CASSRGLTGGVETQYF. V gene TRBV5-6 combines with J gene TRBJ2-5; 9 bases map to TRBD1. V lost 4 bases and J lost 5; bases outside the gene matches: 12. Germline V gene lookup returns CDR1 SGHDT and CDR2 YYEEEE. The CDR3 spans 16 residues.

This clonotype was observed once. A read error may produce the germline difference seen at one junction end. The rearrangement joins TRBV6-2 or TRBV6-3 to TRBJ1-5, with D perhaps matching TRBD1 (5 bases). This CDR3 region has 15 residues. Germline V CDR1 and CDR2: MNHEY, SVGEGT. The CDR3 nucleotides are TGTGACAGCAGTTTTTATCATGGGGCCGCCCAGCCCCAGCATTTT. Protein product: CDSSFYHGAAQPQHF.